The following is a TCR beta chain sequence with its context. Its antigen is not identified. This sample is drawn from a study of cytomegalovirus exposure and HLA in healthy donors. Regarding the study as a whole: In an earlier analysis, productive rearrangement rates for most beta V segments clustered near 87% or 30%.

Germline lookup yields CDR1 SGDLS and CDR2 YYNGEE. CDR3 length: 15 residues. Losses at the gene ends were 4 bases for V and 4 bases for J; bases not matched to a gene: 8. PCR primers comprised 60 Vbeta and 13 Jbeta primers. Authors' processing steps: In a later analysis, around 12 million of about 80 million unique beta chains occurred in at least two donors. The protocol was immunoSEQ multiplex PCR, while the TCRdb copy is restricted to in-frame clones and leaves out a portion. V and J calls plus clone size are reproduced from that table; the DNA served to infer D and trimming. Of under 200,000 clones listed, around 78% are singletons.

Sequenced input: PBMCs. This TCR was recovered from a man aged 25 to 40 in good health and CMV-seronegative. The chain carries TRBV9 and TRBJ2-1; TRBD1 matches 7 bases. The CDR3 sequence is CASSPWTGTYNEQFF. CDR3 bases: TGTGCCAGCAGCCCCTGGACAGGAACTTACAATGAGCAGTTCTTC.